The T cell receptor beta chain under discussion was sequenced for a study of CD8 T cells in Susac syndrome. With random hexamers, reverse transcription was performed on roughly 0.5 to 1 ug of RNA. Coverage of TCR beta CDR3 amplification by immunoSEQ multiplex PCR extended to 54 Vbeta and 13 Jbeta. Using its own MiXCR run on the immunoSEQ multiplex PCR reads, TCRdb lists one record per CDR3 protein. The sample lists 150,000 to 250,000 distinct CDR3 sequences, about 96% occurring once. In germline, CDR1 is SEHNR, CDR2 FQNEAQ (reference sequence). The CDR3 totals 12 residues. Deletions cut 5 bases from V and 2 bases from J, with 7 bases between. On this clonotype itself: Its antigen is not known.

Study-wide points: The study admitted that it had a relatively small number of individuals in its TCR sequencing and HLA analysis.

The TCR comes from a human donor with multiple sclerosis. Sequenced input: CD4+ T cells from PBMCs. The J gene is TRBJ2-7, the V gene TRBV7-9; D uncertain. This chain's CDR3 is CASSQKAYEQYF. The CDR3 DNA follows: TGTGCCAGCAGCCAAAAGGCCTACGAGCAGTACTTC.